This T cell receptor beta chain stems from a study of blood T cell repertoires in COVID-19. Study-level background: Samples representing acute and convalescent COVID-19 were sourced from the United States, Italy and Spain. In each case, the material was cDNA or gDNA derived from T cells, B-cell-depleted T cells, or PBMCs.

Original handling: Amplification of reference gene primers provided the estimated nucleated cell counts. The table came from immunoSEQ multiplex PCR; TCRdb's copy has only in-frame clones and leaves some out. That table is the source of V, J and clone size, and D and trimming were worked out from the DNA. The sample lists roughly 80,000 clones, roughly four fifths occurring once. A note on this clone: Other nucleotide sequences in the sample specify the same CDR3.

V gave up 2 bases and J gave up 4 bases, with 13 bases separating them. The CDR3 contains 15 residues. Germline CDR1 reads SGHRS; CDR2 reads YFSETQ. The specimen sequenced was peripheral blood. The chain carries TRBV5-1 and TRBJ1-3, with a tentative D call TRBD1 (5 bases). This receptor was taken from a human donor in a cohort sampled during active COVID-19. CDR3 bases: TGCGCCAGCAGCTTAGACCAGGGTTACGGAAACACCATATATTTT. Translation: CASSLDQGYGNTIYF.